These T cell receptor beta chains were read from a single sample in a study of coeliac disease. Assay: immunoSEQ multiplex PCR; the TCRdb copy retains only in-frame clones and omits some. The data contain about 6,500 clones, approximately 72% of them singletons. The specimen sequenced was lamina propria lymphocytes from the gut. These receptors all stem from a man aged 45-65 years with active celiac disease. CDR3s include the opening cysteine and the closing phenylalanine or tryptophan. Fields, in order: V gene, CDR3 protein.

>TRBV7-2
CASSLRTGGSHEQYF
>TRBV4-2
CASSRGSRGYHQPQHF
>TRBV9
CASSGGLASTDTQYF
>TRBV6-4
CASSDSAETYNEQFF
>TRBV11-2
CASKSFGGATEKLFF
>TRBV27
CASTWGHEQYF
>TRBV6-5
CASSYGTDFSGNTIYF
>TRBV9
CASSGQAQPNYGYTF
>TRBV7-8
CASSSLGGSSGNTIYF
>TRBV28
CASSVLIPADREGGQPQHF
>TRBV11-2
CASSRGGATETQYF
>TRBV6-5
CASRQDDRSNQPQHF
>TRBV5-8
CASSPGTGSRDGYTF
>TRBV10-1
CARSSLTTKETQYF
>TRBV7-2
CASSILRTSGETQYF
>TRBV5-1
CASSDTGHPSTDTQYF
>TRBV13
CASSFRRGRSTEAFF
>TRBV7-9
CASGSSGNEQFF
>TRBV19
CASSVTVLNTEAFF
>TRBV6-1
CASSEASAGQETQYF
>TRBV28
CASSPGQGANSPLHF
>TRBV2
CASSRQGTANYGYTF
>TRBV5-5
CASRLPGQAKTGELFF
>TRBV19
CASSVLGWSEQFF
>TRBV10-3
CAIRPPGSNYGYTF
>TRBV11-2
CASSYDSYEKLFF
>TRBV28
CASGRFGEKLFF
>TRBV7-7
CASSLASGGTDTQYF
>TRBV28
CASKGGENSNQPQHF
>TRBV18
CASSPTPRQGTTGELFF
>TRBV5-1
CASSSGQGATGELFF
>TRBV5-4
CASSLGTDTGELFF
>TRBV11-1
CASSLLAGGTDTQYF
>TRBV7-8
CASSFGSRQTYTEAFF
>TRBV7-2
CASGWGGSSYEQYF
>TRBV5-4
CASSLNRGHYGYTF
>TRBV7-2
CASSPGTGFGYTF
>TRBV5-4
CASSWGTSGGETQYF
>TRBV7-9
CASSSPWEDNEQFF
>TRBV4-1
CASSRVPLAGGAVDTQYF
>TRBV29-1
CSAKLEGSTEAFF
>TRBV7-2
CASRRSGGVTGELFF
>TRBV5-1
CASRPVAGANSPLHF
>TRBV2
CASSDEANQPQHF
>TRBV9
CASSVGQGQETQYF
>TRBV2
CASSVTGRHNEQFF
>TRBV7-9
CASSLRGGASYEQFF
>TRBV5-5
CASSLLTDTQYF
>TRBV5-6
CASSLRQNEKLFF
>TRBV5-1
CASSPGTGVYDTQYF
>TRBV4-1
CASSHMARADYGYTF
>TRBV27
CASSLSGTATSNGYTF